This T cell receptor (beta chain) was retrieved from a study of blood T cell repertoires in COVID-19. Study-level information: COVID-19 samples collected from the United States, Italy and Spain covered acute and convalescent phases. T cells, B-cell-depleted T cells, or PBMCs supplied cDNA or gDNA.

In the authors' workflow: Reference gene primer amplification yielded estimated nucleated cell counts. Profiled with immunoSEQ multiplex PCR; TCRdb holds only in-frame clones, not every one. That table gives V, J and clone size, and the DNA gave D and trimming. Of about 45,000 clones listed, around nine tenths were seen once; the top ten hold under 20%. Germline V gene data show CDR1 as SGHDT and CDR2 as YYEEEE. The V gene lost 7 bases and the J gene lost 0 bases, with 17 bases spanning the gap. This CDR3 is 16 amino acids long. The source is a man between 70 and 80 years old with active COVID-19. Sequences were obtained from peripheral blood. The chain combines TRBV5-6 with TRBJ2-1; D is perhaps TRBD2 (6 bases). The CDR3 region is CASGKLGGSSYNEQFF. In nucleotides, the CDR3 is TGTGCCAGCGGCAAACTCGGGGGTAGCTCCTACAATGAGCAGTTCTTC.